Following are 22 T cell receptor beta chains from one sample sequenced in a study of spatial heterogeneity in lung cancer. As for time point: sample taken at primary tumor resection. Sequencing covered unsorted whole RNA taken from tumor, nontumor lung or frozen PBMC. TCRdb analysed the 5' RACE reads with MiXCR anew, one entry per CDR3 protein. The data hold around 92,000 distinct CDR3 sequences, with approximately 12% observed a single time. This specimen was PBMCs, taken at surgery. Receptor source: a male donor with early-stage non-small cell lung cancer.

In this sample, this clonotype turned up a few times. CDR3 protein: CASSHTTNYEQYF. DNA of the CDR3: TGCGCCAGCAGCCATACGACAAACTACGAGCAGTACTTC. The chain recombines TRBV4-3 with TRBJ2-7; no firm D call. Looked up from germline, CDR1 is LGHNA and CDR2 is YSLEER. The CDR3 is 13 amino acids. V was clipped by 3 bases and J by 3 bases, with 9 bases between them.

This clonotype was detected only a few times. The chain combines TRBV10-1 with TRBJ2-3; 13 bases map to TRBD2. Per the germline V gene, CDR1 is WNHNN and CDR2 is SYGVQD (reference sequence). Losses at the gene ends were 10 bases for V and 3 bases for J; bases not matched to a gene: 10. The length of the CDR3 is 16 residues. The CDR3 loop reads CATKSGLAGETDTQYF. CDR3 bases: TGCGCCACTAAATCCGGACTAGCGGGGGAAACAGATACGCAGTATTTT.

The chain is built from TRBV7-2 and TRBJ2-1, with D unresolved. The CDR3 sequence is 16 residues long. From germline, CDR1 is SGHTA and CDR2 FQGNSA. Trimming removed 2 bases at V and 1 base at J, with 12 bases between. As DNA, the CDR3 is TGTGCCAGCAGCTTACAGGCAGGCGGTTCCTACAATGAGCAGTTCTTC. It codes for CASSLQAGGSYNEQFF.

This clonotype has just a few counts. The J gene is TRBJ2-5, the V gene TRBV6-5, with D maybe TRBD2 (7 bases). V was pared by 8 bases and J by 5 bases, with 9 bases between. Per germline, CDR1 MNHEY and CDR2 SVGAGI. The CDR3 has 11 residues. CDR3 loop: CASAGAETQYF. CDR3 DNA sequence: TGTGCCAGCGCGGGGGCGGAGACCCAGTACTTC.

The chain links TRBV7-2 to TRBJ2-5; D is ambiguous. Trimming stripped 3 bases from V and 3 bases from J, with 14 bases between. The CDR3 extends over 15 amino acids. Germline-derived CDR1 and CDR2 are SGHTA and FQGNSA. The CDR3 loop is CASSFRFAGEETQYF. CDR3 DNA: TGTGCCAGCAGCTTCCGATTCGCTGGGGAAGAGACCCAGTACTTC.

The chain employs TRBV29-1 and TRBJ1-2; 7 bases match TRBD1. Trimming cost V 6 bases and J 4 bases; bases outside gene matches: 5. Germline assignment: CDR1 SQVTM and CDR2 ANQGSEA. CDR3 size: 12 residues. The CDR3 bases are TGCAGCGTGCGACAGGGAGCCTATGGCTACACCTTC. Translated, it gives CSVRQGAYGYTF.

This clonotype was counted a few times. The V gene is TRBV6-5, the J gene TRBJ2-2, with a weak D call TRBD2 (5 bases). CDR1 MNHEY and CDR2 SVGAGI come from the germline V gene. This CDR3 has 15 residues. With 6 bases removed from V and 1 base from J, the gap between germline ends came to 12 bases. The CDR3 loop reads CASRRAGGNTGELFF. The CDR3 DNA is TGTGCCAGCAGGAGGGCCGGCGGGAACACCGGGGAGCTGTTTTTT.

Many counts were recorded for this clonotype. This chain joins TRBV6-6 and TRBJ1-5; D is undetermined. Germline-derived CDR1 and CDR2 are MNHNY and SVGAGI (reference sequence). V was shortened by 7 bases and J by 4 bases, with 8 bases between the two germline ends. The CDR3 extends over 12 amino acids. CDR3 residues: CASKTQNQPQHF. CDR3 DNA: TGTGCCAGCAAGACCCAAAATCAGCCCCAGCATTTT.

This clonotype was seen ten or more times. V is TRBV4-1 and J is TRBJ2-7, with 7 bases lining up with TRBD1. The CDR3 sequence is 14 residues long. The V and J ends lost 6 bases and 3 bases, in that order; junction bases with no gene match: 8. Germline V gene sequence: CDR1 MGHRA, CDR2 YSYEKL. The CDR3 is CASSFSTGIYEQYF. DNA of the CDR3: TGCGCCAGCAGTTTCTCGACAGGGATCTACGAGCAGTACTTC.

The rearrangement joins TRBV18 to TRBJ2-4, with TRBD2 matching over 13 bases. CDR3 size: 18 residues. Germline V gene lookup returns CDR1 KGHSH and CDR2 LQKENI. The J segment lost 0 bases and the V segment lost 5 bases, leaving 7 bases of the junction unmatched. CDR3 nucleotide sequence: TGTGCCAGCTCAAGGACTAGCGGGGGTGACATAGCCAAAAACATTCAGTACTTC. Protein: CASSRTSGGDIAKNIQYF.

A remark on this clonotype: This may be a read error, as it is one base from a much larger clone. V usage is TRBV7-2 and J usage is TRBJ2-7; D gene unclear. The CDR3 spans 13 residues. Germline CDR1 is SGHTA and CDR2 is FQGNSA. Trimming cost V 2 bases and J 1 base, with 6 bases left between them. In nucleotides, the CDR3 is TGTGCCAGCAGCTTAAGCCCGTCCTACGAGCAGTACTTC. Its protein is CASSLSPSYEQYF.

CDR3 DNA sequence: TGTGCCAGCTCACTCGCGACGGGGGCGAACGAGCAGTACTTC. This translates into CASSLATGANEQYF. The rearrangement links TRBV18 to TRBJ2-7; possibly TRBD1 or TRBD2 for D (6 bases each). The CDR3 is made up of 14 amino acids. Germline loops: CDR1 KGHSH, CDR2 LQKENI. The germline V and J ends were trimmed by 4 bases and 5 bases, with 15 bases remaining between them.

Notes on this clonotype: A read error is possible here, since a much larger clone lies one base away. The gene calls are TRBV5-6 and TRBJ2-2, with a weak D call TRBD2 (5 bases). The CDR3 is made up of 14 amino acids. Germline assignment: CDR1 SGHDT and CDR2 YYEEEE. CDR3 region: CASGRDPNTGQLFF. CDR3 DNA sequence: TGTGCCTCCGGACGGGATCCGAACACCGGGCAGCTGTTTTTT.

The chain couples TRBV6-5 to TRBJ2-2, with 10 bases identical to TRBD2. Germline V lookup: CDR1 MNHEY, CDR2 SVGAGI. CDR3 length: 15 amino acids. V lost 5 bases and J lost 5; bases outside the gene matches: 5. Written as DNA, the CDR3 is TGTGCCAGCAGTCAGAGCGGGAGGGCTACCGGGGAGCTGTTTTTT. Its protein product is CASSQSGRATGELFF.

The chain is built from TRBV29-1 and TRBJ1-2; TRBD1 matches at 10 bases. The V segment lost 6 bases and the J segment 0 bases; nucleotides outside the gene matches: 13. Germline assignment: CDR1 SQVTM and CDR2 ANQGSEA. The CDR3 contains 17 residues. The CDR3 DNA is TGCAGCGTGCAAGTGGGACAGGGGAGGAATTCTAACTATGGCTACACCTTC. Translated: CSVQVGQGRNSNYGYTF. Variable domain in full (rest from reference TRBV29-1 and TRBJ1-2): SAVISQKPSRDICQRGTSLTIQCQVDSQVTMMFWYRQQPGQSLTLIATANQGSEATYESGFVIDKFPISRPNLTFSTLTVSNMSPEDSSIYLCSVQVGQGRNSNYGYTFGSGTRLTVV.

The chain is built from TRBV9 and TRBJ2-3, with 8 bases that match TRBD2. The J segment lost 0 bases and the V segment lost 2 bases, leaving 8 bases of the junction unmatched. CDR3 length: 17 amino acids. From germline, CDR1 is SGDLS and CDR2 YYNGEE. CDR3 nucleotide sequence: TGTGCCAGCAGCGTGGCTAGCGGGCCCCCAAGCACAGATACGCAGTATTTT. This translates into CASSVASGPPSTDTQYF.

This clonotype was observed a few times. V usage is TRBV29-1 and J usage is TRBJ2-2; perhaps TRBD1 as D (5 bases). The CDR3 length is 12 residues. V was pared by 2 bases and J by 6 bases, with 7 bases between. Germline CDR1 and CDR2: SQVTM and ANQGSEA. CDR3 nucleotides: TGCAGCGTTGAAACAGGATCCGGGGAGCTGTTTTTT. Amino acids: CSVETGSGELFF.

The V gene is TRBV7-6, the J gene TRBJ2-3; the D is unclear. This CDR3 region has 14 residues. Germline V gene data show CDR1 as SGHVS and CDR2 as FNYEAQ. Trimming cost V 4 bases and J 6 bases, with 14 bases left between them. The CDR3 region has the DNA TGTGCCAGCAGCTCCCCCGCTGAAGGGGATACGCAGTATTTT. Translating gives CASSSPAEGDTQYF.

The chain links TRBV5-6 to TRBJ1-4; D remains ambiguous. Per the germline V gene, CDR1 is SGHDT and CDR2 is YYEEEE. V lost 4 bases, J lost 0 bases, and 10 bases lay in between. The CDR3 runs 15 residues. The CDR3 region is CASSRTGSTNEKLFF. Written as DNA, the CDR3 is TGTGCCAGCAGCCGGACCGGTTCAACTAATGAAAAACTGTTTTTT.

This clonotype was counted only a few times. The chain combines TRBV7-9 with TRBJ2-3; D gene ambiguous. Germline CDR1 SEHNR, CDR2 FQNEAQ (reference sequence). The V end lost 5 bases, the J end lost 0 bases, and 6 bases lay between the germline ends. This CDR3 has 13 amino acids. As DNA, the CDR3 is TGTGCCAGCAGCCCCATAAGCACAGATACGCAGTATTTT. This gives the protein CASSPISTDTQYF.

This clonotype was detected only a few times. The V and J genes are TRBV12-3 or TRBV12-4 and TRBJ2-3; 14 nucleotides agree with TRBD2. Trimming at V came to 6 bases and at J to 0 bases, leaving 8 bases not matched to a gene. The CDR3 contains 18 residues. CDR3 nucleotide sequence: TGTGCCAGCAGCCGGGGACTAGCGGGGGTCAGAAGCACAGATACGCAGTATTTT. This translates into CASSRGLAGVRSTDTQYF.

This clonotype has at least ten counts. The genes are TRBV5-1 and TRBJ2-7; 8 bases are shared with TRBD2. CDR3 length equals 14 residues. V lost 4 bases and J lost 1; bases outside the gene matches: 4. Germline V lookup: CDR1 SGHRS, CDR2 YFSETQ. The DNA for the CDR3 is TGCGCCAGCAGCCCCGGGGGGGGGTCCTACGAGCAGTACTTC. This translates into CASSPGGGSYEQYF.